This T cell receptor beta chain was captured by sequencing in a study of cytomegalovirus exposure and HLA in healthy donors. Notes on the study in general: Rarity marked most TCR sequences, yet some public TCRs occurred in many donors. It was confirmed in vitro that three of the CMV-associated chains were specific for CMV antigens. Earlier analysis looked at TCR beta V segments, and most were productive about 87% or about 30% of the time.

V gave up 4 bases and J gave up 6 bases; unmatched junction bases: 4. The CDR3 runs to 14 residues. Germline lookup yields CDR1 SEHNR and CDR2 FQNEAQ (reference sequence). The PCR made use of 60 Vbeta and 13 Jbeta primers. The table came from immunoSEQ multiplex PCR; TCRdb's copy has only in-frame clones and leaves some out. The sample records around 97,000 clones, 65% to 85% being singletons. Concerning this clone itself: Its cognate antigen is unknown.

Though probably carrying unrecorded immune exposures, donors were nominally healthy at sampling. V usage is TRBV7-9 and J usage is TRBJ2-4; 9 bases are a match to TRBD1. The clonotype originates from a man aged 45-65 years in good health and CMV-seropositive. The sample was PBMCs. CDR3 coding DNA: TGTGCCAGCAGCTACACAGGGGGCGGAAACATTCAGTACTTC. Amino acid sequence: CASSYTGGGNIQYF.